The 17 T cell receptor beta chains below come from one sample, sequenced in a study of metastatic and nonmetastatic thyroid tumors. TCRdb re-called clones from the PCR reads using MiXCR. This sample has some 14,000 clones; approximately 32% occur once, and the top ten carry roughly half. Ahead of thyroid surgery, no patient had received treatment of any kind. The sample taken for sequencing was tumor tissue. These receptors came from a male donor with papillary thyroid cancer or a benign thyroid nodule (not recorded which). Some clones in this sample may be carry-over from other donors' samples.

This clone was counted between two and nine times. This may be a read error, as it is one base from a much larger clone. The CDR3 does not end in the conserved phenylalanine or tryptophan, so this is likely a read error. Because the CDR3's place on the DNA is in doubt, the DNA is left out and the CDR3 is given as listed by TCRdb. The identical CDR3 is also encoded by other nucleotide sequences in the sample. V gene TRBV7-9 combines with J gene TRBJ1-1. In germline, CDR1 is SEHNR, CDR2 FQNEAQ (reference sequence). The CDR3 is made up of 10 amino acids, end residues included. CDR3 protein: CASSLGWGPR.

This clone was picked up many times. The chain employs TRBV20-1 and TRBJ2-5; D call uncertain. This CDR3 has 12 residues. V was clipped by 2 bases and J by 2 bases, with 6 bases between them. Germline V gene data show CDR1 as DFQATT and CDR2 as SNEGSKA (reference sequence). CDR3 region: CSARPYQETQYF. Written as DNA, the CDR3 is TGCAGTGCTAGACCCTATCAAGAGACCCAGTACTTC.

This clone ranks as medium-sized (0.01 to 0.1%). The chain uses TRBV12-3 or TRBV12-4 and TRBJ1-3; TRBD1 aligns across 7 bases. Trimming at V came to 3 bases and at J to 8 bases, leaving 10 bases not matched to a gene. The CDR3 has 15 residues. CDR3 nucleotides: TGTGCCAGCAGTTTGTTCGGGACAGCGGAGGACACCATATATTTT. It encodes CASSLFGTAEDTIYF.

As for this clone: A junction end diverges from the germline sequence, so it may reflect a read error. CDR3 protein: CSSSLGQRGTQYF. CDR3 DNA: TGCTCCAGCAGCTTGGGGCAGCGCGGGACCCAGTACTTC. The gene calls are TRBV5-1 and TRBJ2-5; maybe TRBD1 (5 bases). The CDR3 runs to 13 residues. Germline V lookup: CDR1 SGHRS, CDR2 YFSETQ.

This clone was picked up many times. The chain is built from TRBV30 and TRBJ2-1; D gene unclear. The CDR3 extends over 13 amino acids. The germline V gene has CDR1 GTSNPN and CDR2 SVGIG (reference sequence). Trimming took 0 bases from V and 5 from J, leaving 8 bases between them. CDR3 amino acids: CAWSVPGNNEQFF. In DNA, the CDR3 is TGTGCCTGGAGTGTACCAGGCAACAATGAGCAGTTCTTC.

This clone has ten or more counts. The chain is built from TRBV20-1 and TRBJ2-3, with TRBD1 matching over 9 bases. V gave up 5 bases and J gave up 5 bases; unmatched junction bases: 8. CDR1 and CDR2 from the germline V gene are DFQATT and SNEGSKA (reference sequence). The length of the CDR3 is 14 residues. The CDR3 nucleotides read TGCAGTGCTTACCGGGACAGGGTTGAAGATACGCAGTATTTT. Translating it yields CSAYRDRVEDTQYF.

This clone was seen many times. The V call is TRBV3-1, the J call TRBJ2-1; D may be TRBD2 (6 bases). CDR3 size: 13 residues. Germline V CDR1 and CDR2: LGHDT, YNNKEL (reference sequence). Between the trimmed V and J ends, which lost 1 base and 8 bases, there was a span of 9 bases. The CDR3 DNA follows: TGTGCCAGCAGCCAAGCCGCTAGCGATGAGCAGTTCTTC. It encodes CASSQAASDEQFF.

The chain has TRBV20-1 and TRBJ2-1; D remains ambiguous. The CDR3 covers 15 residues. Looked up from germline, CDR1 is DFQATT and CDR2 is SNEGSKA (reference sequence). The V end lost 6 bases, the J end lost 0 bases, and 15 bases lay between the germline ends. In DNA form, the CDR3 reads TGCAGTGCCGTTTCCTCGGGTTACTCCTACAATGAGCAGTTCTTC. This translates into CSAVSSGYSYNEQFF.

This clone was detected many times. J is TRBJ2-1 and V is TRBV7-9, with D possibly being TRBD2 (6 bases). This CDR3 has 17 amino acids. In germline, CDR1 is SEHNR, CDR2 FQNEAQ (reference sequence). V was cut by 0 bases and J by 1 base, with 13 bases left in between. CDR3 DNA: TGTGCCAGCAGCTTAGCGCTCGGGAGTTGGTCCTACAATGAGCAGTTCTTC. It translates to CASSLALGSWSYNEQFF.

This clone was counted only a few times. The genes are TRBV28 and TRBJ2-7; perhaps TRBD1 as D (6 bases). The V gene lost 2 bases and the J gene lost 2 bases, with 10 bases spanning the gap. This CDR3 has 14 residues. The germline V gene has CDR1 MDHEN and CDR2 SYDVKM. CDR3 in amino acids: CASSLGQGTYEQYF. DNA for the CDR3: TGTGCCAGCAGTTTAGGCCAGGGGACCTACGAGCAGTACTTC.

This clone was counted many times. The chain joins TRBV24-1 to TRBJ2-3, with 9 bases matching TRBD1. The V segment lost 3 bases and the J segment 4 bases; nucleotides outside the gene matches: 4. The CDR3 contains 15 residues. Germline CDR1 reads KGHDR; CDR2 reads SFDVKD. The chain's CDR3 is CATSDAGTGSDTQYF. CDR3 nucleotide sequence: TGTGCCACCAGTGATGCCGGGACAGGGTCAGATACGCAGTATTTT.

The chain joins TRBV5-1 to TRBJ2-7; D remains ambiguous. Deletions cut 4 bases from V and 2 bases from J, with 13 bases between. The CDR3 totals 14 residues. Germline V gives CDR1 SGHRS, CDR2 YFSETQ. CDR3 in DNA: TGCGCCAGCAGCACGACGACGGTGCCCTACGAGCAGTACTTC. This gives the protein CASSTTTVPYEQYF.

The genes are TRBV10-2 and TRBJ1-3, with 8 bases identical to TRBD1. Germline CDR1 and CDR2: WSHSY and SAAADI. The J segment lost 4 bases and the V segment lost 6 bases, leaving 8 bases of the junction unmatched. The CDR3 is made up of 15 amino acids. CDR3 coding DNA: TGCGCCAGCAGGGATTTGACAGGGGCAGGAAACACCATATATTTT. Translated: CASRDLTGAGNTIYF.

This rearrangement joins TRBV5-1 to TRBJ1-4; D perhaps matches TRBD1 (6 bases). The germline CDR1 and CDR2 sequences are SGHRS and YFSETQ. The CDR3 totals 16 residues. V was shortened by 5 bases and J by 0 bases, with 14 bases between the two germline ends. The CDR3 here is CASRSGDISTNEKLFF. CDR3 bases: TGCGCCAGCAGATCCGGGGACATATCAACTAATGAAAAACTGTTTTTT.

This clone was recorded many times. The J gene is TRBJ1-5, the V gene TRBV6-2 or TRBV6-3; 7 nucleotides agree with TRBD1. CDR1 is MNHEY and CDR2 is SVGEGT in the germline V gene. The length of the CDR3 is 15 residues. The V gene end was trimmed by 4 bases and the J gene end by 2 bases; junction bases not matched to a gene: 5. The CDR3 is CASSLTGMGNQPQHF. The CDR3 DNA sequence: TGTGCCAGCAGTTTGACAGGGATGGGCAATCAGCCCCAGCATTTT.

This clone was detected ten times or more. The chain employs TRBV30 and TRBJ1-3, with D perhaps matching TRBD1 (5 bases). The V end lost 0 bases, the J end lost 6 bases, and 12 bases lay between the germline ends. CDR3 length equals 14 residues. The germline gives CDR1 GTSNPN, CDR2 SVGIG (reference sequence). The CDR3 coding sequence is TGTGCCTGGAGTGTACGGGGGGGAATAAACACCATATATTTT. It specifies CAWSVRGGINTIYF.

This clone is medium-sized by share. The CDR3, as DNA: TGTGCCAGCAGCTTAGAAATCACAGGGGGTGACTACGAGCAGTACTTC. Residues: CASSLEITGGDYEQYF. The genes are TRBV7-9 and TRBJ2-7; 8 bases are shared with TRBD1. Per germline, CDR1 SEHNR and CDR2 FQNEAQ (reference sequence). The ends lost 1 base at V and 3 bases at J; junction bases unmatched: 8. This CDR3 region has 16 residues.